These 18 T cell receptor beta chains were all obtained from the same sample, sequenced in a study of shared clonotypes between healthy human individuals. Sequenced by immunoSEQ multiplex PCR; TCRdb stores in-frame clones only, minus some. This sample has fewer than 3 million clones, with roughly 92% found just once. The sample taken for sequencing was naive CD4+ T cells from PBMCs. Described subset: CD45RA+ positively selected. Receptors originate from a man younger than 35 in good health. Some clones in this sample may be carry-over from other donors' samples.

The chain's CDR3 is CASSSPGLAVYEQYF. The CDR3 DNA reads as TGTGCCAGCAGTTCACCGGGACTAGCGGTCTACGAGCAGTACTTC. V and J are TRBV27 and TRBJ2-7, with 11 positions matching TRBD2. Germline CDR1 MNHEY, CDR2 SMNVEV (reference sequence). The CDR3 spans 15 residues. Unmatched junction bases numbered 5, after V lost 4 bases and J lost 3 bases.

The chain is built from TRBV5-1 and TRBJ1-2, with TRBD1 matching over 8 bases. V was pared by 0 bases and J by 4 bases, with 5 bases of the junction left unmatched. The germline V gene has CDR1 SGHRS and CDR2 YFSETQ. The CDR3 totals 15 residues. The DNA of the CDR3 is TGCGCCAGCAGCTTGGGCGGACAGGGACCCTATGGCTACACCTTC. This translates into CASSLGGQGPYGYTF.

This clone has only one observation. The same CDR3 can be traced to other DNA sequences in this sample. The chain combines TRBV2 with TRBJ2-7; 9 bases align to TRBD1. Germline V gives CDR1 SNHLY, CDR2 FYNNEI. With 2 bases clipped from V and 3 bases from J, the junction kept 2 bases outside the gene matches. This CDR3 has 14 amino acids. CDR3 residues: CASSEQTGGYEQYF. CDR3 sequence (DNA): TGTGCCAGCAGTGAACAGACAGGGGGCTACGAGCAGTACTTC.

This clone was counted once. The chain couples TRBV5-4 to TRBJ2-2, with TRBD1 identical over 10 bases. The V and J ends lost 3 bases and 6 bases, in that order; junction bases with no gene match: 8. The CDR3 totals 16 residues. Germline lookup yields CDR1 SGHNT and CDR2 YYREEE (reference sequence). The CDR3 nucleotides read TGTGCCAGCAGCTCGCCGGGACAGGGGAAGGCCGGGGAGCTGTTTTTT. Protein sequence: CASSSPGQGKAGELFF.

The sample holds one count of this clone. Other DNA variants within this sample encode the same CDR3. The CDR3 region has the DNA TGTGCCAGTAGTCCCGGACAGGGAGGGACTGAAGCTTTCTTT. Protein sequence: CASSPGQGGTEAFF. This sequence joins TRBV19 and TRBJ1-1, with TRBD1 identical over 8 bases. Germline lookup yields CDR1 LNHDA and CDR2 SQIVND (reference sequence). V was pared by 5 bases and J by 5 bases, with 7 bases of the junction left unmatched. The CDR3 has 14 amino acids. The variable domain in full, with the rest retrieved from reference TRBV19 and TRBJ1-1, is DGGITQSPKYLFRKEGQNVTLSCEQNLNHDAMYWYRQDPGQGLRLIYYSQIVNDFQKGDIAEGYSVSREKKESFPLTVTSAQKNPTAFYLCASSPGQGGTEAFFGQGTRLTVV.

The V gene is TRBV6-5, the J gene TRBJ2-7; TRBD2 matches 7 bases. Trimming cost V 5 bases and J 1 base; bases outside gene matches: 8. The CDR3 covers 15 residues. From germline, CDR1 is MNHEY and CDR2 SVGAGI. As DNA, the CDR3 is TGTGCCAGCAGTCCGCAACTAGCGCGATCCTACGAGCAGTACTTC. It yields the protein CASSPQLARSYEQYF.

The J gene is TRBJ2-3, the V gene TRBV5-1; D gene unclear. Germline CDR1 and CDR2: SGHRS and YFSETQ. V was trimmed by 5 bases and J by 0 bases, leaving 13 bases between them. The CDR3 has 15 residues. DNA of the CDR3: TGCGCCAGCAGACCTACTGAGCGAAGCACAGATACGCAGTATTTT. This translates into CASRPTERSTDTQYF.

In DNA form, the CDR3 reads TGTGCCAGTAGTATATCCCCCAGGAATGAGCAGTTCTTC. Protein product: CASSISPRNEQFF. This chain joins TRBV19 and TRBJ2-1; no clear D. Deletions cut 2 bases from V and 7 bases from J, with 9 bases between. The CDR3 loop spans 13 amino acids. CDR1 is LNHDA and CDR2 is SQIVND in the germline V gene (reference sequence).

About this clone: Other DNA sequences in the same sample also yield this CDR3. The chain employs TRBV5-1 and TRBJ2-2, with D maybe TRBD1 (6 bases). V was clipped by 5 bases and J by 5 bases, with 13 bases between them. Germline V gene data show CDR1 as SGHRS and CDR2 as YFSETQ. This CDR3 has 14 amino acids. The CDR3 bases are TGCGCCAGCAGATCAGATACAGGGACCGGGGAGCTGTTTTTT. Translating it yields CASRSDTGTGELFF.

CDR3 in amino acids: CATATGAYEQYF. CDR3 in DNA: TGTGCCACCGCGACAGGGGCCTACGAGCAGTACTTC. The chain has TRBV15 and TRBJ2-7, with TRBD1 matching 8 bases. Germline CDR1 LNHNV, CDR2 YYDKDF (reference sequence). J was trimmed by 2 bases and V by 8 bases; bases with no gene match: 2. The CDR3 has 12 amino acids.

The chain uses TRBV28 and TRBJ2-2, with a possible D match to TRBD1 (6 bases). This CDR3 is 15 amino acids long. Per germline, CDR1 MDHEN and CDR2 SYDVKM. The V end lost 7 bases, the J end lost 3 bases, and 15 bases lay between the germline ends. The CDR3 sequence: CASTVDRSHTGELFF. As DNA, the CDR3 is TGTGCCAGCACCGTAGACAGGAGCCACACCGGGGAGCTGTTTTTT. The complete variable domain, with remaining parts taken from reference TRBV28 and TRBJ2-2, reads DVKVTQSSRYLVKRTGEKVFLECVQDMDHENMFWYRQDPGLGLRLIYFSYDVKMKEKGDIPEGYSVSREKKERFSLILESASTNQTSMYLCASTVDRSHTGELFFGEGSRLTVL.

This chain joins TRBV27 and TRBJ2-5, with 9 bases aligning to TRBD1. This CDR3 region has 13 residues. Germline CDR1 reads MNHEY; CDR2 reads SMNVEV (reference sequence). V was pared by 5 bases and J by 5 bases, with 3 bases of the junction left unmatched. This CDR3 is CASSRTGEETQYF. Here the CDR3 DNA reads TGTGCCAGCAGTCGGACAGGGGAGGAGACCCAGTACTTC.

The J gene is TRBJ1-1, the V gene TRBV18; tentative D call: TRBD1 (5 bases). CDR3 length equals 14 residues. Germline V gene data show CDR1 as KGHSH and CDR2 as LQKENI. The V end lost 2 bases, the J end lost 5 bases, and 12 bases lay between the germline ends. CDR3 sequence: CASSPAAGLTEAFF. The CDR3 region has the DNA TGTGCCAGCTCACCAGCCGCAGGGCTGACTGAAGCTTTCTTT. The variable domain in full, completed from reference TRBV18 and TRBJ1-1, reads NAGVMQNPRHLVRRRGQEARLRCSPMKGHSHVYWYRQLPEEGLKFMVYLQKENIIDESGMPKERFSAEFPKEGPSILRIQQVVRGDSAAYFCASSPAAGLTEAFFGQGTRLTVV.

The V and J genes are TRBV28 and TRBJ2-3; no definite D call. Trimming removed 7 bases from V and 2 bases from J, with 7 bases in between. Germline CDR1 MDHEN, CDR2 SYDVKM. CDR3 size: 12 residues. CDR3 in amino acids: CASMASTDTQYF. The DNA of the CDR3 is TGTGCCAGCATGGCCTCCACAGATACGCAGTATTTT.

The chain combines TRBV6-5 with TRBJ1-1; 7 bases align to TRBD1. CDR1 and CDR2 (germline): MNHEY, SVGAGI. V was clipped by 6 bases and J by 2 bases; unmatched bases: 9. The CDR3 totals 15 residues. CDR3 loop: CASRQGGRLNTEAFF. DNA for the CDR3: TGTGCCAGCAGGCAAGGGGGCAGGCTAAACACTGAAGCTTTCTTT.

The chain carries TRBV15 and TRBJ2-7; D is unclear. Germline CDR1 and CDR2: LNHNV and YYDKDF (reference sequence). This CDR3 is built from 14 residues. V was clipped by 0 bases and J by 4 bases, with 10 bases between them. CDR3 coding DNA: TGTGCCACCAGCAGAGAGGACGGGTGGTACGAGCAGTACTTC. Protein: CATSREDGWYEQYF.

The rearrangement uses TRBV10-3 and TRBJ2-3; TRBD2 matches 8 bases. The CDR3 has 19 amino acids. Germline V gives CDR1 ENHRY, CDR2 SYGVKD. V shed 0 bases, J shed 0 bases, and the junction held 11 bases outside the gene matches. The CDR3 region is CAISESSGSGTLSTDTQYF. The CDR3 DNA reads TGTGCCATCAGTGAGTCGAGCGGTAGCGGGACACTTAGCACAGATACGCAGTATTTT.

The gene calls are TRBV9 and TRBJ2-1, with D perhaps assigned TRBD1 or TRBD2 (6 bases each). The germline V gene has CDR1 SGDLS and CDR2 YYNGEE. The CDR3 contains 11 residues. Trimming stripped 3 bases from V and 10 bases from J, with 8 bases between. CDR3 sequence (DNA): TGTGCCAGCAGCGAGGGGGGAGAGCAGTTCTTC. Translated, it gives CASSEGGEQFF.